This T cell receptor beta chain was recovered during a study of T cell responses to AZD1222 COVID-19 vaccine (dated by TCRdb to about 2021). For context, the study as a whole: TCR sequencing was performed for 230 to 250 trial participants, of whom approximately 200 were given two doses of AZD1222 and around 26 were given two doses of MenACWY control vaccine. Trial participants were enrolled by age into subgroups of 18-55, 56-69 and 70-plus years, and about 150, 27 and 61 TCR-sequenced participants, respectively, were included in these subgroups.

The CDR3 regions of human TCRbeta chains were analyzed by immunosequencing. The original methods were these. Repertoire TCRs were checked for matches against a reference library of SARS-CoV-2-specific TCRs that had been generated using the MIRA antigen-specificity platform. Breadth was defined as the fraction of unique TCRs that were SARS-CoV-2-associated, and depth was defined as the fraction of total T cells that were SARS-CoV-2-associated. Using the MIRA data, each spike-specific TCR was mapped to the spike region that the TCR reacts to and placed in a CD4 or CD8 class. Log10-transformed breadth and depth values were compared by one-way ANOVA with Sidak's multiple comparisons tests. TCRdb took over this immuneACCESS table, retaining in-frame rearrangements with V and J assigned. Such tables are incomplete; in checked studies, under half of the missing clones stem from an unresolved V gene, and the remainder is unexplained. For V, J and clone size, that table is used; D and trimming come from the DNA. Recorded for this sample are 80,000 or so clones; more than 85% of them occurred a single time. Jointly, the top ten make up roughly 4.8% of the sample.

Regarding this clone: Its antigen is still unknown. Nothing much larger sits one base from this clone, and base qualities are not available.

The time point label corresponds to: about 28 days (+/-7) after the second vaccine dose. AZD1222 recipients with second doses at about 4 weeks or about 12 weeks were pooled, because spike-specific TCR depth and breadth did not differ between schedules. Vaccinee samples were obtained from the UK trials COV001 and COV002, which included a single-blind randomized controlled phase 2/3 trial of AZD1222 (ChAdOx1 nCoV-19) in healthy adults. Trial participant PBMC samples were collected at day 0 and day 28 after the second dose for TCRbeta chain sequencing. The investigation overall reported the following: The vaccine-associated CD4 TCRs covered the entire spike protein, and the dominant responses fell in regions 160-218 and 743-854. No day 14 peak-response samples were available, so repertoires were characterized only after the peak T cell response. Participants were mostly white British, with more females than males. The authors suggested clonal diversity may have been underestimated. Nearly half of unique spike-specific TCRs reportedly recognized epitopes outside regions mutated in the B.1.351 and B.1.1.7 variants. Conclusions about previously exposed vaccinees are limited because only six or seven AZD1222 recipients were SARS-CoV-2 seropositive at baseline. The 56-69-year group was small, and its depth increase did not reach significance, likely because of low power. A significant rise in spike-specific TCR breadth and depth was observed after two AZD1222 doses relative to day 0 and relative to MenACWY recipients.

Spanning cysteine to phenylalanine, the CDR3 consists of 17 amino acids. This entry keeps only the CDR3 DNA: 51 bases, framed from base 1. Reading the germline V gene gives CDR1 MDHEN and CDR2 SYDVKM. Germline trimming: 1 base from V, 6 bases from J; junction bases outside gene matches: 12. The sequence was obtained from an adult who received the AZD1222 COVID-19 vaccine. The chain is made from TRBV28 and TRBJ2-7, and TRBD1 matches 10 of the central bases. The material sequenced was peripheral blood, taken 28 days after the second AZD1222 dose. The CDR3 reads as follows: CASSLLSFRDRGSEQYF. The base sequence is TGTGCCAGCAGTTTATTATCCTTTCGGGACAGGGGCTCCGAGCAGTACTTC.